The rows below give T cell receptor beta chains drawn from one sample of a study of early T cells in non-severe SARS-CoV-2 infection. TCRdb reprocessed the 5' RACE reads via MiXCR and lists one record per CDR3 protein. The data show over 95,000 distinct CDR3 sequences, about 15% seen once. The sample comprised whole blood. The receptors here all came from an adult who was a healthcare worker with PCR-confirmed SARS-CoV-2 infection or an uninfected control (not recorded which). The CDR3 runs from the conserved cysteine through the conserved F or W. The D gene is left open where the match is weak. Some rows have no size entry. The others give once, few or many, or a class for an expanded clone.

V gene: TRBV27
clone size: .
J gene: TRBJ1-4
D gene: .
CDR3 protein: CASSFSEGEKLFF
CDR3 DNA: TGTGCCAGCAGTTTCAGTGAGGGCGAAAAACTGTTTTTT

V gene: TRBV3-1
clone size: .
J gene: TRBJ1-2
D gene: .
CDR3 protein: CASNRGGSTYGYTF
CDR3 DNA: TGTGCCAGCAACCGAGGGGGAAGTACCTATGGCTACACCTTC

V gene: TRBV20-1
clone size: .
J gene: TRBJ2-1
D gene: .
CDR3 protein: CSARGDGVNEQFF
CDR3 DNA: TGCAGTGCTAGGGGGGATGGTGTCAATGAGCAGTTCTTC

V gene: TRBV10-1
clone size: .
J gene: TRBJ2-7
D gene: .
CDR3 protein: CASSESTSYEQYF
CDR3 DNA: TGCGCCAGCAGTGAGTCCACCTCCTACGAGCAGTACTTC

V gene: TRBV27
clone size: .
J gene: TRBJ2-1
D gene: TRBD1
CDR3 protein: CASSLSRGNEQFF
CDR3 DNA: TGTGCCAGCAGTTTATCCAGGGGGAATGAGCAGTTCTTC

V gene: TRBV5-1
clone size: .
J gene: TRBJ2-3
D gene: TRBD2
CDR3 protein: CASSLASGFTDTQYF
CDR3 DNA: TGCGCCAGCAGCTTGGCTAGCGGTTTCACAGATACGCAGTATTTT

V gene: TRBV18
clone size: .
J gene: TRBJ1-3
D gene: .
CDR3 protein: CASSPESISGNTIYF
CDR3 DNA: TGTGCCAGCTCACCTGAATCGATCTCTGGAAACACCATATATTTT

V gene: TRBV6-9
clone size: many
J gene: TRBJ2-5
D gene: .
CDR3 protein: CASSYRARRRGRKTQYF
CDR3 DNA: TGTGCCAGCAGTTATAGGGCTCGGCGGAGGGGAAGGAAGACCCAGTACTTC

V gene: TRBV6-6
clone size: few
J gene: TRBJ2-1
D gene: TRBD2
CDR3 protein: CASSYVTSGPSSYNEQFF
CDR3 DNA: TGTGCCAGCAGTTACGTGACTAGCGGACCGAGCTCCTACAATGAGCAGTTCTTC

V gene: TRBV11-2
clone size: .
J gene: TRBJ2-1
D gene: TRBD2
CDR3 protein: CASSPAGQSSYNEQFF
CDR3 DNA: TGTGCCAGCAGCCCAGCGGGGCAGAGCTCCTACAATGAGCAGTTCTTC

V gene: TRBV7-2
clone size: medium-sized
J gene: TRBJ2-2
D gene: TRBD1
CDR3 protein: CASSLVGTGGTGELFF
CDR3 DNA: TGTGCCAGCAGCTTGGTCGGGACAGGAGGCACCGGGGAGCTGTTTTTT

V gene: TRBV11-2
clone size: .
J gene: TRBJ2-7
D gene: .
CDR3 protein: CASSQDGQGEQYF
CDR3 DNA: TGTGCCAGCAGCCAGGACGGTCAAGGCGAGCAGTACTTC

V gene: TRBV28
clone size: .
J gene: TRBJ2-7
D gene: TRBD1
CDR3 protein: CASSFRQGQDEQYF
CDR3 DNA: TGTGCCAGCAGTTTTCGACAGGGCCAGGACGAGCAGTACTTC

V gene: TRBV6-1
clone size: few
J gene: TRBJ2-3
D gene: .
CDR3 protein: CASGRNYGTDTQYF
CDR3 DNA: TGTGCCAGCGGGCGCAACTACGGCACAGATACGCAGTATTTT

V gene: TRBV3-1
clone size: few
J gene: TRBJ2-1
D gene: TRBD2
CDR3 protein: CASSQAGTSGRNEQFF
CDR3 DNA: TGTGCCAGCAGCCAAGCCGGGACTAGCGGGAGGAATGAGCAGTTCTTC

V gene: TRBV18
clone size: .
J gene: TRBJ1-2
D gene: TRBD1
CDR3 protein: CASSPGTGENYGYTF
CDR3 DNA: TGTGCCAGCTCACCAGGGACAGGGGAAAACTATGGCTACACCTTC

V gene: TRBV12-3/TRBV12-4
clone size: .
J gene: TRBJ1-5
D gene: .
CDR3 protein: CASTRGRGDQPQHF
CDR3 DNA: TGTGCCAGCACCCGGGGGAGAGGAGATCAGCCCCAGCATTTT

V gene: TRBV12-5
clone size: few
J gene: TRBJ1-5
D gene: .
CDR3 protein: CASGRTLNQPQHF
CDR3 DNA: TGTGCTAGTGGGAGGACACTCAATCAGCCCCAGCATTTT

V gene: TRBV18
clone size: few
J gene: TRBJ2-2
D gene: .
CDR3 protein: CASSSGLPAGELFF
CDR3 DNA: TGTGCCAGCTCATCGGGACTCCCAGCCGGGGAGCTGTTTTTT

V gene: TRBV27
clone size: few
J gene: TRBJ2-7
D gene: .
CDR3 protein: CASSPAESAYEQYF
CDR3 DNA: TGTGCCAGCAGTCCGGCCGAAAGCGCCTACGAGCAGTACTTC

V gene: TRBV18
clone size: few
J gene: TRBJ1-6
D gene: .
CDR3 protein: CASSPQAASSYNSPLHF
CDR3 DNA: TGTGCCAGCTCACCACAGGCTGCGAGCTCCTATAATTCACCCCTCCACTTT

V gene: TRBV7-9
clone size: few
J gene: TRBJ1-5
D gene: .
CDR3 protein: CASSRASSNQPQHF
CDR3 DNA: TGTGCCAGCAGCCGGGCCTCGAGCAATCAGCCCCAGCATTTT

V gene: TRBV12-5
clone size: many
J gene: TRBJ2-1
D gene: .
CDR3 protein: CASGKPGHYNEQFF
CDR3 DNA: TGTGCTAGTGGTAAACCGGGACACTACAATGAGCAGTTCTTC

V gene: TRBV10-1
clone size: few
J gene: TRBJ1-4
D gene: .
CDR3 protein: CARDEDGEKLFF
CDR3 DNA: TGCGCCAGGGATGAGGACGGTGAAAAACTGTTTTTT

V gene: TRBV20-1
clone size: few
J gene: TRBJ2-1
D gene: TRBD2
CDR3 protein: CASNLAGLYNEQFF
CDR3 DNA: TGCGCGTCCAATTTAGCGGGACTCTACAATGAGCAGTTCTTC

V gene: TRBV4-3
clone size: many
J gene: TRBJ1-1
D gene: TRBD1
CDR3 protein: CASSQDLDRGLEAFF
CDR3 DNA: TGCGCCAGCAGCCAAGATCTGGACAGGGGGCTGGAGGCTTTCTTT

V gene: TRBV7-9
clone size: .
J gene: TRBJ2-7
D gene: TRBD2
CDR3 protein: CASSPGTSGRTYEQNF
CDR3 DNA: TGTGCCAGCAGCCCGGGGACTAGCGGGAGAACTTACGAGCAGAACTTC

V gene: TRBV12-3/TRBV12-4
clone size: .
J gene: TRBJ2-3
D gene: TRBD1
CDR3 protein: CASTLDRVGTDTQYF
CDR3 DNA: TGTGCCAGCACTCTGGACAGGGTCGGCACAGATACGCAGTATTTT

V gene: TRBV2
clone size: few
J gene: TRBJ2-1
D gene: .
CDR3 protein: CASNYDNYNEQFF
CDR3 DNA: TGTGCCAGCAACTACGACAACTACAATGAGCAGTTCTTC

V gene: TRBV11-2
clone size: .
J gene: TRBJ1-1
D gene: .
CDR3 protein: CASSLVTPGYTEAFF
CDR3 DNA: TGTGCCAGCAGCTTAGTTACTCCAGGGTACACTGAAGCTTTCTTT

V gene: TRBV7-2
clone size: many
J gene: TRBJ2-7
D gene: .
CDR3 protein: CASSAAQRAYEQYF
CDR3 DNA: TGTGCCAGCAGCGCGGCCCAGCGGGCCTACGAGCAGTACTTC

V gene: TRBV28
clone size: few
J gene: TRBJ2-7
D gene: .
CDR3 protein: CASSPGRQRGEQYF
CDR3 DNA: TGTGCCAGCAGCCCCGGACGGCAAAGGGGCGAGCAGTACTTC

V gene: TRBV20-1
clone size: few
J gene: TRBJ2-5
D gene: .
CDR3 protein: CSARVGTRAETQYF
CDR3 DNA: TGCAGTGCTAGAGTCGGCACCAGGGCAGAGACCCAGTACTTC

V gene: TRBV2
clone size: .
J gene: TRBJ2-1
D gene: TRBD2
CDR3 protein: CASSEPGLGNNEQFF
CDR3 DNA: TGTGCCAGCAGTGAACCGGGACTAGGGAACAATGAGCAGTTCTTC

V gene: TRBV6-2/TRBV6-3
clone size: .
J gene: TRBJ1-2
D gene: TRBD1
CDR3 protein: CATVPGQGRLDYGYTF
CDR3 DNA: TGTGCCACCGTCCCGGGACAGGGACGACTTGACTATGGCTACACCTTC

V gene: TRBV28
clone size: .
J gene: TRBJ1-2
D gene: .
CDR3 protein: CASRPMTANYGYTF
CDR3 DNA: TGTGCCAGCAGACCTATGACAGCTAACTATGGCTACACCTTC

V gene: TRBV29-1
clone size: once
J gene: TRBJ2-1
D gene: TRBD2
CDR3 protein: CSVRRLAGEGPNEQFF
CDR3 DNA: TGCAGCGTTCGCCGACTAGCGGGAGAGGGTCCAAATGAGCAGTTCTTC

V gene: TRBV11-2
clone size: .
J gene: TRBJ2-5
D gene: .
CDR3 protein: CASSLRGLGTQYF
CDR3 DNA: TGTGCCAGCAGCTTAAGAGGGTTGGGGACCCAGTACTTC

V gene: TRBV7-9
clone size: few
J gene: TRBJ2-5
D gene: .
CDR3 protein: CASSLAAQETQYF
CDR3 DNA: TGTGCCAGCAGCTTGGCCGCCCAAGAGACCCAGTACTTC

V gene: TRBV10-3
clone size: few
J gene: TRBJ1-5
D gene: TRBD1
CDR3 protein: CAIRGQGSNQPQHF
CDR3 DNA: TGTGCCATCAGAGGACAGGGAAGCAATCAGCCCCAGCATTTT

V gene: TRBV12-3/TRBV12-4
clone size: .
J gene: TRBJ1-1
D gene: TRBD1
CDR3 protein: CASSSTGQGALNTEAFF
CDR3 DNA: TGTGCCAGCAGTTCGACAGGACAGGGAGCTTTGAACACTGAAGCTTTCTTT